This TCR beta chain was retrieved from a study of spatial heterogeneity in lung cancer (dated by TCRdb to between 2017 and 2020). Background on the whole study: Beta-chain transcripts were consistently detected in greater numbers than alpha-chain transcripts, which likely reflects a higher abundance of beta-chain transcripts. TCR transcript counts in tumor regions correlated strongly with a T cell transcriptional module score from matched bulk RNA-seq. In the raw uncorrected reads, each unique combination of TCR and UMI appeared on average more than ten times. In non-small cell lung cancer, the study made a quantitative comparison of TCR alpha and beta repertoires among multiple tumor regions, matched nontumor lung and blood. Nonsynonymous mutation counts, determined by whole-exome sequencing of tumor tissue, were related to TCR repertoire features. Both alpha and beta chains were TCR-sequenced in fewer than 250 tumor regions, some 64 matched nontumor lung samples and around 54 PBMC samples obtained at surgery.

Broader findings and caveats from the paper: TCR-seq coverage of tumor T cells was estimated to be only about 7% for alpha chains and approximately 12% for beta chains. The count of ubiquitous expanded TCRs correlated with the count of ubiquitous nonsynonymous mutations, and the count of regional expanded TCRs correlated with the count of regional nonsynonymous mutations. A correlation was observed between the number of expanded intratumoral alpha and beta TCRs and the tumor nonsynonymous mutation count. Additional single-cell paired TCR alpha and beta sequencing was considered necessary to confirm, at a functional level, the hypothesis that regional TCRs recognize regional mutations.

Libraries were built with 5' RACE. Instrument used: NextSeq 500. In the TCR library protocol, a unique molecular identifier was attached to each TCR cDNA molecule so that PCR and sequencing errors could be corrected. In the paper's pipeline: TCR identification, UMI-based error correction and CDR3 extraction were performed with Decombinator tools. Expanded TCRs were defined as those above a frequency of 2 per 1,000, corresponding to the top 1% of the tumor frequency distribution. Expanded tumor TCRs were classed as regional if statistically deemed absent (corrected P<0.05) from at least one tumor region, otherwise ubiquitous. Renyi diversity was computed with the R vegan package after each repertoire had been subsampled 100 times to 5,000 TCRs. CDR3 similarity networks were constructed using string-kernel similarity of amino acid triplets, with links drawn between CDR3s whose pairwise similarity was above 0.82. TCRdb trimmed public reads at Q25 via fastp, called clones via MiXCR and kept in-frame beta chains. Entries that share a CDR3 protein sequence are merged under the most common genes and DNA. TCRdb assigned the V and J calls; the authors' analysis was not used. The sample table lists some 3,800 distinct CDR3 sequences, 9.4% of them with a count of one. The ten largest clones capture 28% of the sample.

The sample's time point, from its label and the paper: sample taken at primary tumor resection. Samples were obtained from approximately 70 patients with early-stage, untreated non-small cell lung cancer from the lung TRACERx cohort. TCR sequencing used whole RNA extracted from tumor and nontumor lung tissue, or from cryopreserved PBMC samples, without cell sorting. A patient was chosen for TCR sequencing only when enough RNA was available from at least two tumor regions. Tumor and adjacent nontumor lung specimens were reviewed by a lung pathologist before selection. Concerning this clonotype itself: What this receptor recognizes is not known. Base qualities are missing; no much larger clone stands one base away. Within a library made for alpha chains, this beta chain is off target, and its count is uninformative.

The sequence was obtained from a male donor with early-stage non-small cell lung cancer. The sequencing here drew on lung tumor tissue, taken at surgery.

Read as DNA, the sequence is TGTGCCAGCAGTTACTCTGGTTATAGCAATCAGCCCCAGCATTTT. It translates as CASSYSGYSNQPQHF. This receptor chain uses TRBV6-2 or TRBV6-3 and TRBJ1-5; no D gene can be assigned with confidence. From a lookup of the germline V gene, CDR1 and CDR2 are MNHEY and SVGEGT. Taken from cysteine to phenylalanine, the CDR3 has 15 residues. Just CDR3 DNA is preserved here, 45 bases in frame from base 1. V loses 0 bases of germline sequence and J loses 0 bases, and the interval between the two ends is 6 bases.